These T cell receptor beta chains were read from a single sample in a study of cytomegalovirus exposure and HLA in healthy donors. This table comes from immunoSEQ multiplex PCR, and its TCRdb copy is limited to in-frame clones, with some not included. Of some 200,000 clones in the sample, 82% were seen once. The specimen sequenced was PBMCs. The receptors were gathered from a woman younger than 35 in good health and CMV-seronegative. Each CDR3 is given with its conserved first and last residue. The D gene is left open where the match is weak.

d_call: .; v_call: TRBV29-1; cdr3_aa: CSVEDRGEQYF
d_call: TRBD1; v_call: TRBV5-8; cdr3_aa: CASSFTLGTGNTEAFF
d_call: .; v_call: TRBV5-4; cdr3_aa: CASSLGAGVKDTQYF
d_call: TRBD1; v_call: TRBV6-5; cdr3_aa: CASRGTGGDTEAFF
d_call: .; v_call: TRBV2; cdr3_aa: CASSDRSDYGYTF
d_call: .; v_call: TRBV7-2; cdr3_aa: CASLQEALAGLFF
d_call: TRBD2; v_call: TRBV10-2; cdr3_aa: CASSESTRTSGNNEQFF
d_call: .; v_call: TRBV7-8; cdr3_aa: CASSVLPVSGANVLTF
d_call: TRBD1; v_call: TRBV27; cdr3_aa: CASSRQGNYGYTF
d_call: .; v_call: TRBV29-1; cdr3_aa: CSGRQGKETQYF
d_call: TRBD1; v_call: TRBV2; cdr3_aa: CASKDREEKLFF
d_call: .; v_call: TRBV19; cdr3_aa: CASSQGGADTQYF
d_call: .; v_call: TRBV19; cdr3_aa: CASSPDRTFFNYGYTF
d_call: .; v_call: TRBV7-2; cdr3_aa: CASSFSGYEQYF
d_call: .; v_call: TRBV5-1; cdr3_aa: CASSIPGLGETQYF
d_call: .; v_call: TRBV28; cdr3_aa: CASSLYGVGGYTF
d_call: TRBD2; v_call: TRBV6-6; cdr3_aa: CASESGETDTQYF
d_call: .; v_call: TRBV5-1; cdr3_aa: CASSFSRLTGNEQFF
d_call: TRBD1; v_call: TRBV7-9; cdr3_aa: CASSLVGTGTYEQYF
d_call: TRBD1; v_call: TRBV28; cdr3_aa: CASSQGQGLVYGYTF
d_call: .; v_call: TRBV5-1; cdr3_aa: CASSFRGSSYNEQFF
d_call: .; v_call: TRBV5-6; cdr3_aa: CASSLLTYPTEAFF
d_call: TRBD2; v_call: TRBV5-1; cdr3_aa: CASSLATSGSGTQYF
d_call: TRBD1; v_call: TRBV5-1; cdr3_aa: CASSLENRGTSPLHF
d_call: TRBD2; v_call: TRBV29-1; cdr3_aa: CSVDKSGRGVDEQFF
d_call: .; v_call: TRBV6-6; cdr3_aa: CASTERGSSYEQYF
d_call: .; v_call: TRBV7-6; cdr3_aa: CASSLGGELHEQYF
d_call: .; v_call: TRBV13; cdr3_aa: CASSPGHAATEAFF
d_call: .; v_call: TRBV13; cdr3_aa: CASSLATSGNTEAFF
d_call: TRBD2; v_call: TRBV27; cdr3_aa: CASSFSTSGTYEQYF
d_call: .; v_call: TRBV18; cdr3_aa: CASSPSEGGGYTF
d_call: TRBD1; v_call: TRBV5-6; cdr3_aa: CASSRGQGELMAPLHF
d_call: TRBD2; v_call: TRBV5-4; cdr3_aa: CASSPRAGGDQDTQYF
d_call: .; v_call: TRBV5-6; cdr3_aa: CASSLQGRPYEQYF
d_call: .; v_call: TRBV2; cdr3_aa: CASRGGEAQPQHF
d_call: .; v_call: TRBV5-8; cdr3_aa: CASSFGDSGNTIYF
d_call: TRBD1; v_call: TRBV10-3; cdr3_aa: CAISGEDRGLNTEAFF
d_call: TRBD1; v_call: TRBV5-6; cdr3_aa: CASSPDRTSNYGYTF
d_call: TRBD2; v_call: TRBV4-2; cdr3_aa: CASSQAAGGNFYEQYF
d_call: .; v_call: TRBV27; cdr3_aa: CASSSSPWTNYGYTF
d_call: .; v_call: TRBV29-1; cdr3_aa: CSVEDRGSGANVLTF
d_call: TRBD2; v_call: TRBV9; cdr3_aa: CASSVGAGYEQYF
d_call: TRBD1; v_call: TRBV2; cdr3_aa: CASRTRAGGDYGYTF
d_call: TRBD1; v_call: TRBV6-1; cdr3_aa: CASSEKDRGYNEQFF
d_call: .; v_call: TRBV7-9; cdr3_aa: CASSLEVTDYGYTF
d_call: .; v_call: TRBV27; cdr3_aa: CASSRAGAGANVLTF
d_call: .; v_call: TRBV18; cdr3_aa: CASSPSFGLPYEQYF
d_call: .; v_call: TRBV9; cdr3_aa: CASSAFRNTIYF
d_call: .; v_call: TRBV18; cdr3_aa: CASSPRSTGSSYGYTF
d_call: .; v_call: TRBV7-6; cdr3_aa: CASSLTATNEKLFF
d_call: .; v_call: TRBV7-3; cdr3_aa: CASSKGTTSTDTQYF
d_call: .; v_call: TRBV6-6; cdr3_aa: CASSYLESRVGGYTF
d_call: TRBD1; v_call: TRBV7-9; cdr3_aa: CASSLARSGGNGYTF